The 18 T cell receptor beta chains below were found in one sample sequenced in a study of cytomegalovirus exposure and HLA in healthy donors. Produced via immunoSEQ multiplex PCR; TCRdb's table is partial and in-frame only. Among approximately 300,000 clones listed, approximately 90% were seen once. What was sequenced was PBMCs. The receptors were gathered from a woman between 18 and 29 years old in good health and CMV-seronegative.

This CDR3 reads CASSPRTDTFEAFF. In nucleotides, the CDR3 is TGTGCCAGTAGTCCCCGAACCGACACCTTTGAAGCTTTCTTT. This chain uses TRBV19 with TRBJ1-1; D not certain. Germline loops: CDR1 LNHDA, CDR2 SQIVND (reference sequence). This CDR3 is built from 14 residues. Trimming removed 5 bases at V and 7 bases at J, with 17 bases between.

The V gene is TRBV9, the J gene TRBJ1-4; a weak D match, TRBD1 (5 bases). Germline V CDR1 and CDR2: SGDLS, YYNGEE. The V end was cut by 6 bases, the J end by 0 bases, with 9 bases between. The CDR3 has 14 residues. The DNA of the CDR3 is TGTGCCAGCAACACGGGGGCAACTAATGAAAAACTGTTTTTT. The encoded protein is CASNTGATNEKLFF.

This rearrangement joins TRBV27 to TRBJ2-1; D is unresolved. Germline V CDR1 and CDR2: MNHEY, SMNVEV (reference sequence). V lost 7 bases, J lost 5 bases, and 6 bases lay in between. This CDR3 is 11 amino acids long. The CDR3 DNA reads as TGTGCCAGCATGGTAGACAATGAGCAGTTCTTC. It specifies CASMVDNEQFF.

This clone occurred once. The chain couples TRBV15 to TRBJ1-1, with TRBD1 matching 7 bases. The CDR3 has 17 residues. Germline V lookup: CDR1 LNHNV, CDR2 YYDKDF (reference sequence). V lost 0 bases to trimming and J lost 10 bases; unmatched junction nucleotides: 17. CDR3 in amino acids: CATSRDSLDRVLVRAFF. CDR3 coding DNA: TGTGCCACCAGCAGAGATTCCCTCGACAGGGTATTGGTTCGAGCTTTCTTT.

This clone was counted once. The rearrangement joins TRBV27 to TRBJ2-7; TRBD2 matches 10 bases. The ends lost 5 bases at V and 7 bases at J; junction bases unmatched: 11. Looked up from germline, CDR1 is MNHEY and CDR2 is SMNVEV (reference sequence). The CDR3 loop spans 15 amino acids. This chain's CDR3 is CASSPRAGGPGEQYF. CDR3 DNA sequence: TGTGCCAGCAGTCCCAGAGCGGGAGGGCCGGGAGAGCAGTACTTC.

The chain has TRBV5-6 and TRBJ2-5; D not resolved. Germline loops: CDR1 SGHDT, CDR2 YYEEEE. This CDR3 has 13 residues. V lost 4 bases, J lost 1 base, and 8 bases lay in between. CDR3 residues: CASSAESQETQYF. CDR3 DNA sequence: TGTGCCAGCAGCGCGGAGAGCCAAGAGACCCAGTACTTC. The full variable domain, completed using reference TRBV5-6 and TRBJ2-5, is DAGVTQSPTHLIKTRGQQVTLRCSPKSGHDTVSWYQQALGQGPQFIFQYYEEEERQRGNFPDRFSGHQFPNYSSELNVNALLLGDSALYLCASSAESQETQYFGPGTRLLVL.

The J gene is TRBJ1-5, the V gene TRBV5-3; TRBD1 agrees at 11 bases. TRBV5-3 is an ORF, and what it does is uncertain. The CDR3 length is 17 residues. Trimming cost V 4 bases and J 3 bases; bases outside gene matches: 9. The DNA of the CDR3 is TGTGCCAGAAGCCCAGGACAGGGGGCACTGCCCAATCAGCCCCAGCATTTT. Translating it yields CARSPGQGALPNQPQHF.

The chain is built from TRBV18 and TRBJ2-1; 15 bases match TRBD2. The CDR3 runs to 15 residues. Trimming removed 3 bases from V and 8 bases from J; junction bases left unmatched: 2. The germline V gene encodes CDR1 KGHSH and CDR2 LQKENI. In nucleotides, the CDR3 is TGTGCCAGCTCACCGGGACTAGCGGGAGGACATGAGCAGTTCTTC. Protein sequence: CASSPGLAGGHEQFF.

The chain combines TRBV29-1 with TRBJ2-2; 7 bases agree with TRBD1. Germline V gene sequence: CDR1 SQVTM, CDR2 ANQGSEA. Trimming at V came to 6 bases and at J to 5 bases, leaving 6 bases not matched to a gene. The CDR3 has 13 residues. The DNA for the CDR3 is TGCAGCGTCGATACAGGGGATACCGGGGAGCTGTTTTTT. Encoded protein: CSVDTGDTGELFF.

This clone appeared a single time. The chain employs TRBV6-1 and TRBJ2-7; D gene unclear. CDR1 and CDR2 (germline): MNHNS, SASEGT. Trimming pared 3 bases from V and 2 bases from J, leaving 8 bases between. The length of the CDR3 is 13 residues. CDR3: CASSEGRAYEQYF. In nucleotides, the CDR3 is TGTGCCAGCAGTGAGGGCAGAGCCTACGAGCAGTACTTC.

In its sample, this clone was seen a few times. The chain joins TRBV4-2 to TRBJ2-2, with TRBD2 matching over 7 bases. CDR3 length: 15 residues. Germline CDR1 LGHNA, CDR2 YNFKEQ. J was trimmed by 4 bases and V by 4 bases; bases with no gene match: 6. CDR3 sequence (DNA): TGTGCCAGCAGCCCCTCTAGCGGTCCCACCGGGGAGCTGTTTTTT. Amino acids: CASSPSSGPTGELFF.

In regard to this clone: Other DNA variants within this sample encode the same CDR3. This chain connects TRBV9 to TRBJ1-2; 9 bases are shared with TRBD1. This CDR3 has 15 residues. J lost 2 bases, V lost 2 bases, and 4 bases had no gene match. CDR1 and CDR2 (germline): SGDLS, YYNGEE. CDR3 DNA: TGTGCCAGCAGCGTTCTCGGGACAGGGAACTATGGCTACACCTTC. Its protein is CASSVLGTGNYGYTF.

The CDR3 DNA follows: TGTGCCACCGGGACTAGCCGAGACAATGAGCAGTTCTTC. Translation: CATGTSRDNEQFF. V gene TRBV6-5 combines with J gene TRBJ2-1; 9 bases match TRBD2. Germline assignment: CDR1 MNHEY and CDR2 SVGAGI. With V trimmed by 10 bases and J by 5 bases, 6 bases remained unmatched. This CDR3 region has 13 residues.

Worth noting for this clone: A much larger clone is a single base away; this may be a read error. The same CDR3 also results from other DNA sequences found in this sample. The chain combines TRBV7-2 with TRBJ2-7; D is unclear. In germline, CDR1 is SGHTA, CDR2 FQGNSA. The V and J ends lost 0 bases and 0 bases respectively, with 3 bases between them. The CDR3 has 13 residues. For the CDR3, the DNA is TGTGCCAGCAGCTTAGCTAACTCCTACGAGCAGTACTTC. Encoded protein: CASSLANSYEQYF.

The chain couples TRBV2 to TRBJ1-1, with D hard to call. CDR3 length equals 11 residues. Germline CDR1 SNHLY, CDR2 FYNNEI. The ends were cut back, 11 bases at V and 6 bases at J, with 13 bases in the middle. This CDR3 is CAGKSNPEAFF. The CDR3 DNA sequence: TGTGCCGGTAAGAGCAACCCTGAAGCTTTCTTT.

The chain is built from TRBV6-5 and TRBJ1-1; D is ambiguous. Germline lookup yields CDR1 MNHEY and CDR2 SVGAGI. V dropped 2 bases and J dropped 1 base, with 8 bases sitting between them. This CDR3 is built from 14 residues. CDR3 sequence: CASSYGPTNTEAFF. CDR3 coding DNA: TGTGCCAGCAGTTACGGCCCCACGAACACTGAAGCTTTCTTT.

The V gene is TRBV10-3, the J gene TRBJ2-5; D gene uncertain. The CDR3 spans 11 residues. Trimming shortened V by 10 bases and J by 3 bases, and 9 bases separated the two germline ends. Germline CDR1 is ENHRY and CDR2 is SYGVKD. CDR3 coding DNA: TGTGCCACAGGAAACAAAGAGACCCAGTACTTC. Its protein is CATGNKETQYF.

This clone was seen more than once but under ten times. The CDR3 is CASSLGARYEQYF. CDR3 bases: TGTGCCAGCAGCCTGGGGGCCAGATACGAGCAGTACTTC. The genes are TRBV11-1 and TRBJ2-7, with a weak D call TRBD1 (6 bases). The CDR3 covers 13 residues. Germline V lookup: CDR1 SGHAT, CDR2 FQDESV (reference sequence). With 5 bases removed from V and 4 bases from J, the gap between germline ends came to 12 bases.